The rows below give T cell receptor beta chains drawn from one sample of a study of blood T cells in healthy people across ages. MiXCR was run by TCRdb on the 5' RACE reads, yielding one entry per CDR3 protein. The sample holds about 2 million distinct CDR3 sequences, roughly 52% seen once. The source material was blood. The receptors come from a middle-aged woman in good health. CDR3s include the opening cysteine and the closing phenylalanine or tryptophan. Each record gives: D gene, J gene, clone size, V gene, CDR3 protein, CDR3 DNA. The D gene is left open where the match is weak. Size is stated for part of the rows, as once, few or many counts, or as a class when the clone is expanded.

D gene: .; J gene: TRBJ1-6; clone size: .; V gene: TRBV2; CDR3 protein: CASLSFGSSYNSPLHF; CDR3 DNA: TGTGCCAGCTTGAGTTTTGGGAGCTCCTATAATTCACCCCTCCACTTT
D gene: .; J gene: TRBJ2-1; clone size: .; V gene: TRBV20-1; CDR3 protein: CSARYRVHEQFF; CDR3 DNA: TGCAGTGCTCGATACAGGGTTCATGAGCAGTTCTTC
D gene: .; J gene: TRBJ2-3; clone size: few; V gene: TRBV20-1; CDR3 protein: CSADQGRGTQYF; CDR3 DNA: TGCAGTGCCGATCAGGGGAGGGGTACGCAGTATTTT
D gene: .; J gene: TRBJ2-3; clone size: .; V gene: TRBV7-9; CDR3 protein: CASTKPMGGDTQYF; CDR3 DNA: TGTGCCAGCACCAAACCTATGGGGGGAGATACGCAGTATTTT
D gene: .; J gene: TRBJ2-7; clone size: few; V gene: TRBV4-2; CDR3 protein: CASSQGLGVGGRLAETYEQYF; CDR3 DNA: TGTGCCAGCAGCCAAGGCCTAGGTGTGGGGGGCAGGCTAGCTGAGACCTACGAGCAGTACTTC
D gene: .; J gene: TRBJ1-6; clone size: .; V gene: TRBV20-1; CDR3 protein: CSATLQEPWNSPLHF; CDR3 DNA: TGCAGTGCTACACTCCAGGAGCCCTGGAATTCACCCCTCCACTTT
D gene: .; J gene: TRBJ1-6; clone size: .; V gene: TRBV2; CDR3 protein: CASQGTDSPLHF; CDR3 DNA: TGTGCCAGCCAGGGTACGGATTCACCCCTCCACTTT
D gene: .; J gene: TRBJ1-2; clone size: few; V gene: TRBV7-2; CDR3 protein: CASSLGGAGIYGYTF; CDR3 DNA: TGTGCCAGCAGCTTAGGGGGGGCGGGGATCTATGGCTACACCTTC
D gene: TRBD1; J gene: TRBJ2-7; clone size: few; V gene: TRBV4-3; CDR3 protein: CASSHEPGTGRSYEQYF; CDR3 DNA: TGCGCCAGCAGCCATGAGCCTGGGACAGGGAGGTCCTACGAGCAGTACTTC
D gene: .; J gene: TRBJ1-2; clone size: few; V gene: TRBV7-2; CDR3 protein: CASSNYRVGYTF; CDR3 DNA: TGTGCCAGCAGCAACTACAGGGTCGGCTACACCTTC
D gene: TRBD1; J gene: TRBJ1-2; clone size: few; V gene: TRBV6-1; CDR3 protein: CASSEMRDRGRGLYGYTF; CDR3 DNA: TGTGCCAGCAGTGAAATGCGGGACAGGGGGAGAGGGCTCTATGGCTACACCTTC
D gene: .; J gene: TRBJ2-7; clone size: .; V gene: TRBV20-1; CDR3 protein: CSARDHGGSSAYEQYF; CDR3 DNA: TGCAGTGCTAGAGACCACGGGGGCAGTTCAGCCTACGAGCAGTACTTC
D gene: .; J gene: TRBJ1-1; clone size: .; V gene: TRBV28; CDR3 protein: CASSFPRGGHTEAFF; CDR3 DNA: TGTGCCAGCAGTTTCCCCAGAGGGGGGCATACTGAAGCTTTCTTT
D gene: .; J gene: TRBJ2-7; clone size: few; V gene: TRBV20-1; CDR3 protein: CSASRGPWGEQYF; CDR3 DNA: TGCAGTGCTTCACGGGGCCCTTGGGGCGAGCAGTACTTC
D gene: .; J gene: TRBJ2-1; clone size: .; V gene: TRBV5-6; CDR3 protein: CASSLAWTTRDYEQFF; CDR3 DNA: TGTGCCAGCAGCTTGGCGTGGACTACACGGGATTATGAGCAGTTCTTC
D gene: .; J gene: TRBJ1-5; clone size: few; V gene: TRBV7-2; CDR3 protein: CASSQVRGQPQHF; CDR3 DNA: TGTGCCAGCAGCCAGGTCAGGGGACAGCCCCAGCATTTT
D gene: .; J gene: TRBJ2-6; clone size: .; V gene: TRBV4-3; CDR3 protein: CASSQERGISGANVLTF; CDR3 DNA: TGCGCCAGCAGCCAAGAAAGGGGAATCTCTGGGGCCAACGTCCTGACTTTC
D gene: .; J gene: TRBJ2-5; clone size: few; V gene: TRBV28; CDR3 protein: CASSLAEQGRETQYF; CDR3 DNA: TGTGCCAGCAGTTTGGCGGAACAGGGGAGGGAGACCCAGTACTTC
D gene: .; J gene: TRBJ1-6; clone size: .; V gene: TRBV6-1; CDR3 protein: CASARDINSPLHF; CDR3 DNA: TGTGCCAGCGCAAGGGACATAAATTCACCCCTCCACTTT
D gene: TRBD1; J gene: TRBJ2-1; clone size: once; V gene: TRBV7-7; CDR3 protein: CASSLALGQGPDEQFF; CDR3 DNA: TGTGCCAGCAGCTTAGCGCTAGGACAGGGGCCGGATGAGCAGTTCTTC
D gene: TRBD1; J gene: TRBJ1-5; clone size: .; V gene: TRBV20-1; CDR3 protein: CSAAGTANSNQPQHF; CDR3 DNA: TGCAGTGCCGCAGGGACAGCAAATAGCAATCAGCCCCAGCATTTT
D gene: .; J gene: TRBJ2-7; clone size: .; V gene: TRBV12-5; CDR3 protein: CASALTGTTAYEQYF; CDR3 DNA: TGTGCTAGTGCTCTAACCGGGACAACCGCCTACGAGCAGTACTTC
D gene: .; J gene: TRBJ2-1; clone size: .; V gene: TRBV5-1; CDR3 protein: CASSLAGSQFF; CDR3 DNA: TGCGCCAGCAGCTTGGCCGGATCGCAGTTCTTC
D gene: .; J gene: TRBJ2-5; clone size: .; V gene: TRBV21-1; CDR3 protein: CARTTGTSLQETQYF; CDR3 DNA: TGTGCCAGAACAACTGGGACTTCGTTACAGGAGACCCAGTACTTC
D gene: TRBD1; J gene: TRBJ1-2; clone size: .; V gene: TRBV20-1; CDR3 protein: CSAPKPGTGKWGYTF; CDR3 DNA: TGCAGTGCCCCCAAACCCGGGACAGGGAAATGGGGCTACACCTTC
D gene: .; J gene: TRBJ1-1; clone size: .; V gene: TRBV11-2; CDR3 protein: CASSLVTGRETEAFF; CDR3 DNA: TGTGCCAGCAGCTTAGTGACAGGAAGGGAGACTGAAGCTTTCTTT
D gene: .; J gene: TRBJ2-3; clone size: .; V gene: TRBV24-1; CDR3 protein: CATSDRGFSTDTQYF; CDR3 DNA: TGTGCCACCAGTGATAGGGGATTTAGCACAGATACGCAGTATTTT
D gene: TRBD1; J gene: TRBJ1-5; clone size: .; V gene: TRBV27; CDR3 protein: CASRELQGFQPQHF; CDR3 DNA: TGTGCCAGCAGAGAGCTACAGGGGTTCCAGCCCCAGCATTTT
D gene: TRBD2; J gene: TRBJ2-3; clone size: .; V gene: TRBV6-1; CDR3 protein: CASSEAAGLTDTQYF; CDR3 DNA: TGTGCCAGCAGTGAAGCCGCGGGACTAACAGATACGCAGTATTTT
D gene: .; J gene: TRBJ2-3; clone size: few; V gene: TRBV27; CDR3 protein: CASSFGAVRTDTQYF; CDR3 DNA: TGTGCCAGCAGTTTCGGAGCTGTTCGCACAGATACGCAGTATTTT
D gene: .; J gene: TRBJ2-3; clone size: .; V gene: TRBV28; CDR3 protein: CASSTHSSGRQTDTQYF; CDR3 DNA: TGTGCCAGCAGTACCCACTCAAGTGGTCGACAGACAGATACGCAGTATTTT
D gene: TRBD2; J gene: TRBJ2-3; clone size: .; V gene: TRBV27; CDR3 protein: CASSLFALGPVAGALNTDTQYF; CDR3 DNA: TGTGCCAGCAGTTTATTTGCCCTCGGCCCGGTAGCGGGGGCGTTAAACACAGATACGCAGTATTTT
D gene: .; J gene: TRBJ2-7; clone size: few; V gene: TRBV20-1; CDR3 protein: CSARGRQRWASSYEQYF; CDR3 DNA: TGCAGTGCTAGAGGGAGACAGCGATGGGCCAGCTCCTACGAGCAGTACTTC
D gene: TRBD2; J gene: TRBJ2-1; clone size: .; V gene: TRBV6-1; CDR3 protein: CASSVGLAGGVSETQFF; CDR3 DNA: TGTGCCAGCAGTGTGGGACTAGCGGGGGGGGTGTCGGAGACCCAGTTCTTC
D gene: .; J gene: TRBJ2-3; clone size: once; V gene: TRBV21-1; CDR3 protein: CASSNRLGKSTDTQYF; CDR3 DNA: TGTGCCAGCAGCAACCGTCTGGGCAAATCCACAGATACGCAGTATTTT
D gene: TRBD2; J gene: TRBJ2-5; clone size: .; V gene: TRBV20-1; CDR3 protein: CSAESGAGGETQYF; CDR3 DNA: TGCAGTGCAGAGAGTGGAGCGGGGGGCGAGACCCAGTACTTC
D gene: .; J gene: TRBJ1-2; clone size: .; V gene: TRBV5-1; CDR3 protein: CASSLVHNYGYTF; CDR3 DNA: TGCGCCAGCAGCTTGGTTCACAACTATGGCTACACCTTC
D gene: .; J gene: TRBJ1-2; clone size: .; V gene: TRBV5-1; CDR3 protein: CASSLGDQRGAYGYTF; CDR3 DNA: TGCGCCAGCAGCTTGGGGGACCAGCGGGGCGCCTATGGCTACACCTTC
D gene: .; J gene: TRBJ2-7; clone size: .; V gene: TRBV12-3/TRBV12-4; CDR3 protein: CASSRDGYYEQYF; CDR3 DNA: TGTGCCAGCAGCCGGGACGGTTACTACGAGCAGTACTTC
D gene: TRBD1; J gene: TRBJ2-2; clone size: .; V gene: TRBV24-1; CDR3 protein: CATSDRTGENTGELFF; CDR3 DNA: TGTGCCACCAGTGATCGTACAGGGGAGAACACCGGGGAGCTGTTTTTT
D gene: .; J gene: TRBJ1-5; clone size: .; V gene: TRBV7-8; CDR3 protein: CASSLDSNNQPQHF; CDR3 DNA: TGTGCCAGCAGCTTAGACAGTAACAATCAGCCCCAGCATTTT
D gene: TRBD2; J gene: TRBJ2-4; clone size: few; V gene: TRBV28; CDR3 protein: CASSPRGAKNIQYF; CDR3 DNA: TGTGCCAGCAGCCCGCGGGGGGCCAAAAACATTCAGTACTTC
D gene: TRBD2; J gene: TRBJ2-7; clone size: .; V gene: TRBV27; CDR3 protein: CASSPPTLAGQSSYEQYF; CDR3 DNA: TGTGCCAGCAGCCCTCCCACCTTAGCGGGACAAAGCTCCTACGAGCAGTACTTC
D gene: .; J gene: TRBJ2-5; clone size: .; V gene: TRBV7-2; CDR3 protein: CASSRRSSGGETQYF; CDR3 DNA: TGTGCCAGCAGCCGACGCTCCAGCGGAGGAGAGACCCAGTACTTC
D gene: TRBD1; J gene: TRBJ1-2; clone size: .; V gene: TRBV3-1; CDR3 protein: CASSQGRQGGGYTF; CDR3 DNA: TGTGCCAGCAGCCAAGGTCGACAGGGTGGGGGCTACACCTTC
D gene: .; J gene: TRBJ1-2; clone size: few; V gene: TRBV4-1; CDR3 protein: CASSQEKGAGVRSLYGYTF; CDR3 DNA: TGCGCCAGCAGCCAAGAAAAGGGTGCAGGGGTAAGATCACTCTATGGCTACACCTTC
D gene: .; J gene: TRBJ2-7; clone size: .; V gene: TRBV5-1; CDR3 protein: CASPPGSGPPYEQYF; CDR3 DNA: TGCGCCAGCCCTCCCGGGTCAGGCCCCCCCTACGAGCAGTACTTC
D gene: .; J gene: TRBJ2-5; clone size: once; V gene: TRBV7-9; CDR3 protein: CASSLDLVEDQYF; CDR3 DNA: TGTGCCAGCAGCTTAGATCTCGTAGAGGACCAGTACTTC
D gene: TRBD1; J gene: TRBJ1-2; clone size: once; V gene: TRBV13; CDR3 protein: CASSLPRQGHGYTF; CDR3 DNA: TGTGCCAGCAGCTTACCCAGACAGGGACATGGCTACACCTTC
D gene: TRBD2; J gene: TRBJ2-3; clone size: .; V gene: TRBV7-9; CDR3 protein: CASSSGLAGGRTDTQYF; CDR3 DNA: TGTGCCAGCAGCTCAGGACTAGCGGGGGGGCGCACAGATACGCAGTATTTT
D gene: TRBD1; J gene: TRBJ2-7; clone size: once; V gene: TRBV7-2; CDR3 protein: CASSSGRGGVSEQYF; CDR3 DNA: TGTGCCAGCAGCTCAGGGCGAGGGGGCGTGAGCGAGCAGTACTTC
D gene: .; J gene: TRBJ2-3; clone size: once; V gene: TRBV15; CDR3 protein: CATSGHGGTEGYGSTQYF; CDR3 DNA: TGTGCCACCAGCGGGCACGGAGGGACAGAGGGTTATGGGAGTACGCAGTATTTT
D gene: TRBD1; J gene: TRBJ2-1; clone size: .; V gene: TRBV10-1; CDR3 protein: CASSRGQGGLGNEQFF; CDR3 DNA: TGCGCCAGCAGTCGCGGACAGGGGGGGCTTGGGAATGAGCAGTTCTTC